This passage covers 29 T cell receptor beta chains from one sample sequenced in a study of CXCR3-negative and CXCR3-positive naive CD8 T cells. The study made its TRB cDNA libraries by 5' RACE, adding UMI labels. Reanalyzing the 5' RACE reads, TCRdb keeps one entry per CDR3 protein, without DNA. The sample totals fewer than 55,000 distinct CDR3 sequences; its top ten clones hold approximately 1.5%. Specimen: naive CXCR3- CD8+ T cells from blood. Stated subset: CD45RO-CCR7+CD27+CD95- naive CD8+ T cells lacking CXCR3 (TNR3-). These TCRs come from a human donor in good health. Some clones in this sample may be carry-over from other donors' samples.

CDR3 protein: CASSQVYYEQFF. This rearrangement joins TRBV14 to TRBJ2-1. The CDR3 length is 12 residues. Germline CDR1 SGHDN, CDR2 FVKESK.

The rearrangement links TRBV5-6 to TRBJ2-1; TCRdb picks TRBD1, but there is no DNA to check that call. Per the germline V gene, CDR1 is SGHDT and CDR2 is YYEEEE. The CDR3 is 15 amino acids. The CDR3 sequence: CASSLGTGVYNEQFF.

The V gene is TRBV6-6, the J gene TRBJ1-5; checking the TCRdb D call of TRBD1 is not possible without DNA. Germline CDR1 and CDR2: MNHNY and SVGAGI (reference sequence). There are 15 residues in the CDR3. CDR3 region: CASTTGTYSNQPQHF.

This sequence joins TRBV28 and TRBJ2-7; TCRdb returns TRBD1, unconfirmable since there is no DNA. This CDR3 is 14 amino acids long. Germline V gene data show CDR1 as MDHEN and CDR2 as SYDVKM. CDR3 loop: CASSLSPGLYEQYF.

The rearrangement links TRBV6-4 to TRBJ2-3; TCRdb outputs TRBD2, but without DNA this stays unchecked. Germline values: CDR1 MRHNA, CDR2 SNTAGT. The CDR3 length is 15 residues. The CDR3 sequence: CASSEGGGATDTQYF.

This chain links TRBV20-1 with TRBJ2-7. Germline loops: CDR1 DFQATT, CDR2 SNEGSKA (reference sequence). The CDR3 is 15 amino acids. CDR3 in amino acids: CSARDLGGAGYEQYF.

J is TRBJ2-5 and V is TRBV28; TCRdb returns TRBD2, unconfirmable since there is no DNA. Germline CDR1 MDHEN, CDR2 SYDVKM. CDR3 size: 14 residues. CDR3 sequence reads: CASSLFRGGETQYF. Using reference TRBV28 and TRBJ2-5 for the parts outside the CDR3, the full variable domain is DVKVTQSSRYLVKRTGEKVFLECVQDMDHENMFWYRQDPGLGLRLIYFSYDVKMKEKGDIPEGYSVSREKKERFSLILESASTNQTSMYLCASSLFRGGETQYFGPGTRLLVL.

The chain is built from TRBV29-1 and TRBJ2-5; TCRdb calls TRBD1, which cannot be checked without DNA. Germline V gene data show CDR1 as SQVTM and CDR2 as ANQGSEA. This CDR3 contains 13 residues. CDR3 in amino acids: CSVEYRSRGTQYF.

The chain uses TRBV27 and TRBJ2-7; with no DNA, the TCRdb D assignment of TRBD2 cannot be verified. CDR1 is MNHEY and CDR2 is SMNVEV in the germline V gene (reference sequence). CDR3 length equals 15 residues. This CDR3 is CASSSSGGAVDEQYF.

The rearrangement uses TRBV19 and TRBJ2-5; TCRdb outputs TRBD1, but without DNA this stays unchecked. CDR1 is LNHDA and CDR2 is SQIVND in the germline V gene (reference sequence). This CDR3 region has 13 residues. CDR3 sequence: CASSIASTGAQYF. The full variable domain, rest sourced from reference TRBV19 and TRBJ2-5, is DGGITQSPKYLFRKEGQNVTLSCEQNLNHDAMYWYRQDPGQGLRLIYYSQIVNDFQKGDIAEGYSVSREKKESFPLTVTSAQKNPTAFYLCASSIASTGAQYFGPGTRLLVL.

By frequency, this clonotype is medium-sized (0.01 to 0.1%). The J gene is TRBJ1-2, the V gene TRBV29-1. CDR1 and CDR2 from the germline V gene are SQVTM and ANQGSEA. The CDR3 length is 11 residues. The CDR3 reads CSVDTEPRYTF.

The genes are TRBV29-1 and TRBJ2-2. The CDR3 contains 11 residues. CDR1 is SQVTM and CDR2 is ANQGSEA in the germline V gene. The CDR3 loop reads CSVEVIGELFF.

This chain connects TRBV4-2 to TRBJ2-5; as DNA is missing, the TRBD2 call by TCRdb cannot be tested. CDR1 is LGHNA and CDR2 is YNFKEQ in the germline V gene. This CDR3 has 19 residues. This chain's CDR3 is CASSQEGLIGVDDQETQYF.

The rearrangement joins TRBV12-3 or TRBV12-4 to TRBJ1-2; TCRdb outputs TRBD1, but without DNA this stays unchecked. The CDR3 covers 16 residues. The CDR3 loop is CASSPTGAAPHNGYTF.

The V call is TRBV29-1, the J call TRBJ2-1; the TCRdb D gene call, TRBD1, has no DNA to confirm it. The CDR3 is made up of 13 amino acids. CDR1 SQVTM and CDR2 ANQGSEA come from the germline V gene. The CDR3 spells CSEPGTGGGEQFF.

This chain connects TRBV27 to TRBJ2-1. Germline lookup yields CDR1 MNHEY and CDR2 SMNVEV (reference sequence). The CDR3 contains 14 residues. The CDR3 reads CASNSESSYNEQFF.

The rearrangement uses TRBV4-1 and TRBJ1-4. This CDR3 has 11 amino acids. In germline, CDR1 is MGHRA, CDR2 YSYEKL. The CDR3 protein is CASSQDEKLFF.

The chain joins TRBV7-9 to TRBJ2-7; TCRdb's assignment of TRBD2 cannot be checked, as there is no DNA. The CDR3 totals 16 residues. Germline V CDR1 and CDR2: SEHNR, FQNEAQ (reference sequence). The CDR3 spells CASSPGRVKSSYEQYF. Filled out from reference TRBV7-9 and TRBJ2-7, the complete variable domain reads DTGVSQNPRHKITKRGQNVTFRCDPISEHNRLYWYRQTLGQGPEFLTYFQNEAQLEKSRLLSDRFSAERPKGSFSTLEIQRTEQGDSAMYLCASSPGRVKSSYEQYFGPGTRLTVT.

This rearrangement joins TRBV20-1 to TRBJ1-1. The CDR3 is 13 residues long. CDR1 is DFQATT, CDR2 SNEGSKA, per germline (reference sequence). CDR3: CSARQLSNTEAFF.

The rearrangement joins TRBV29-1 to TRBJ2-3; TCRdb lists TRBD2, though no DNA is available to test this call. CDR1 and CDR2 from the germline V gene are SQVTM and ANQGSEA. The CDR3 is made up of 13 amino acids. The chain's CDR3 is CSVDGPTTDTQYF.

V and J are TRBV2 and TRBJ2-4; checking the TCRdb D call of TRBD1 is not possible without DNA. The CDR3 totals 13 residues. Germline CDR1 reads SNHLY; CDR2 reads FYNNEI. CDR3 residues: CASDSLAKNIQYF.

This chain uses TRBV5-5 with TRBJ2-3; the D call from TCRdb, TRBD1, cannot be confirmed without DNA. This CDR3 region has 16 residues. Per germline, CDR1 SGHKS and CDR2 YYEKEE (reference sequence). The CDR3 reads CASSGVGTRFSDTQYF.

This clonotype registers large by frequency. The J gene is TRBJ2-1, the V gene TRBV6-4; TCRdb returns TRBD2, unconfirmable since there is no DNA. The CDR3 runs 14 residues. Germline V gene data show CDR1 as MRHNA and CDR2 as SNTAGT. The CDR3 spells CASSVSSEYNEQFF.

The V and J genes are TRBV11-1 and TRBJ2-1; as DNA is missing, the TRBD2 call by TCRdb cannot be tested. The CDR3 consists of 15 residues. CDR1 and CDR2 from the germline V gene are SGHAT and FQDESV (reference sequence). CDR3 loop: CASSIRTTAGNEQFF.

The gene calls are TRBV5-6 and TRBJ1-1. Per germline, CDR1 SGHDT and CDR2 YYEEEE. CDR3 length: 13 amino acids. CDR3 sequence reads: CASSLPGTTEAFF.

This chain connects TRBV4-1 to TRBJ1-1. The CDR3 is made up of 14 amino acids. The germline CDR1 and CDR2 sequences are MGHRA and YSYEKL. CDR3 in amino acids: CASSSKTGGAEAFF.

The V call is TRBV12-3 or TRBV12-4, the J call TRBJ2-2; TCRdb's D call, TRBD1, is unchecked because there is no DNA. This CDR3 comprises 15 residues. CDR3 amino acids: CASSRQGVGSGELFF.

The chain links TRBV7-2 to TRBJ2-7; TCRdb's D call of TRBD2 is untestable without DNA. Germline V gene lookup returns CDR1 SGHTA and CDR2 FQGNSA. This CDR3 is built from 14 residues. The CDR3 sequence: CASSLLAGSYEQYF.

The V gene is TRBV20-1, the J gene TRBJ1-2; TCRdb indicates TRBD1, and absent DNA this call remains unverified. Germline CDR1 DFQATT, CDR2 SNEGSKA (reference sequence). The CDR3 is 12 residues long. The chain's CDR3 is CSAEDRASGYTF.